These T cell receptor beta chains were read from a single sample in a study. MiXCR, applied by TCRdb to the RT-PCR reads, yields one record per CDR3 protein. This sample has about 680,000 distinct CDR3 sequences, with more than 13% found just once. Sequenced: memory CD4+ T cells from blood. The origin of the receptors is a female donor in good health, serving as a healthy control. The CDR3 runs from the conserved cysteine through the conserved F or W. The D gene is left open where the match is weak. Rows may omit the clone size; those that give it use once, few, many or a size class.

TRBD2	TRBJ2-5	14	TRBV5-1	NA	CASSLTSEKETQYF	TGCGCCAGCAGCCTAACTAGCGAAAAGGAGACCCAGTACTTC
TRBD2	TRBJ2-6	17	TRBV20-1	many	CSASASGTYSGANVLTF	TGCAGTGCTAGCGCTAGCGGGACCTACTCTGGGGCCAACGTCCTGACTTTC
TRBD1	TRBJ1-1	15	TRBV12-3/TRBV12-4	many	CASSSYRGLLLEAFF	TGTGCCAGCAGTTCCTACAGGGGGCTCCTATTGGAAGCTTTCTTT
TRBD1	TRBJ1-5	18	TRBV27	once	CASQRRAAGGNTHQPQHF	TGTGCCAGCCAGAGAAGGGCGGCAGGGGGCAATACCCATCAGCCCCAGCATTTT
TRBD2	TRBJ2-4	17	TRBV12-3/TRBV12-4	NA	CASSFSLTSGVGNIQYF	TGTGCCAGCAGTTTCTCCCTGACTAGCGGAGTGGGGAACATTCAGTACTTC
NA	TRBJ2-7	14	TRBV24-1	many	CATSDADRIYEQYF	TGTGCCACCAGTGATGCCGACAGAATTTACGAGCAGTACTTC
TRBD2	TRBJ2-5	16	TRBV12-3/TRBV12-4	many	CASSPGTSGSQETQYF	TGTGCCAGCAGTCCCGGGACTAGCGGGAGCCAAGAGACCCAGTACTTC
TRBD1	TRBJ2-5	17	TRBV7-8	few	CASSLVETGGGEVTQYF	TGTGCCAGCAGCTTAGTTGAGACAGGGGGCGGTGAAGTGACCCAGTACTTC
NA	TRBJ2-7	13	TRBV20-1	many	CSARSGSKYEQYF	TGCAGTGCTAGGAGTGGGAGTAAGTACGAGCAGTACTTC
NA	TRBJ2-1	14	TRBV20-1	NA	CSALPGGNYNEQFF	TGCAGTGCCCTCCCGGGCGGGAACTACAATGAGCAGTTCTTC
NA	TRBJ1-3	17	TRBV10-3	many	CAISGMAGWNSGNTIYF	TGTGCCATCAGTGGAATGGCAGGATGGAATTCTGGAAACACCATATATTTT
TRBD1	TRBJ1-1	14	TRBV28	many	CASSFVGQGVIAFF	TGTGCCAGCAGTTTCGTCGGACAGGGGGTCATCGCTTTCTTT
TRBD2	TRBJ2-3	16	TRBV7-2	few	CASSFKLAGAGDTQYF	TGTGCCAGCAGCTTTAAACTAGCGGGAGCGGGAGATACGCAGTATTTT
NA	TRBJ2-5	14	TRBV12-5	few	CASGSGSIRETQYF	TGTGCTAGTGGTTCCGGGAGTATACGGGAGACCCAGTACTTC
NA	TRBJ1-5	14	TRBV18	NA	CASSSQGSNQPQHF	TGTGCCAGCTCATCTCAGGGAAGCAATCAGCCCCAGCATTTT
TRBD1	TRBJ1-5	17	TRBV27	few	CASRSLGQGARRQPQHF	TGTGCCAGCAGGTCCCTCGGACAGGGGGCGAGACGACAGCCCCAGCATTTT
TRBD1	TRBJ2-5	14	TRBV11-3	NA	CASSNRGTGETQYF	TGTGCCAGCAGTAACAGGGGTACGGGGGAGACCCAGTACTTC
TRBD1	TRBJ2-5	15	TRBV28	many	CASTHGTGYGETQYF	TGTGCCAGCACCCACGGGACAGGGTACGGTGAGACCCAGTACTTC
NA	TRBJ2-5	14	TRBV7-2	few	CASRHPGQGETQYF	TGTGCCAGCAGACACCCGGGGCAAGGGGAGACCCAGTACTTC
TRBD1	TRBJ2-7	18	TRBV6-2/TRBV6-3	NA	CASSNRDRVILGSYEQYF	TGTGCCAGCAGTAACCGGGACAGGGTAATTTTGGGCTCCTACGAGCAGTACTTC
NA	TRBJ2-1	13	TRBV15	few	CATSRDFDNEQFF	TGTGCCACCAGCAGAGATTTTGACAATGAGCAGTTCTTC
NA	TRBJ2-1	15	TRBV9	few	CASSVVGASYNEQFF	TGTGCCAGCAGCGTAGTGGGGGCCTCCTACAATGAGCAGTTCTTC
NA	TRBJ2-7	14	TRBV7-2	NA	CASSLGTAFYEQYF	TGTGCCAGCAGCTTAGGGACTGCCTTCTACGAGCAGTACTTC
TRBD2	TRBJ2-5	18	TRBV9	many	CASSVGLSSGIIQETQYF	TGTGCCAGCAGCGTCGGGTTGAGTAGCGGGATTATCCAAGAGACCCAGTACTTC
NA	TRBJ2-7	12	TRBV18	NA	CAAGETTYEQYF	TGTGCTGCCGGGGAAACTACCTACGAGCAGTACTTC
TRBD1	TRBJ1-2	14	TRBV29-1	few	CSVVGRGGNYGYTF	TGCAGCGTTGTGGGCAGGGGGGGTAACTATGGCTACACCTTC
NA	TRBJ2-6	14	TRBV5-5	NA	CASAVNSGANVLTF	TGTGCCAGCGCAGTTAACTCTGGGGCCAACGTCCTGACTTTC
TRBD2	TRBJ2-3	13	TRBV7-2	NA	CASSWGGTDTQYF	TGTGCCAGCAGCTGGGGGGGGACAGATACGCAGTATTTT
NA	TRBJ2-7	13	TRBV20-1	NA	CSARGGPFYEQYF	TGCAGTGCTAGAGGCGGACCCTTCTACGAGCAGTACTTC
NA	TRBJ2-1	13	TRBV12-3/TRBV12-4	few	CASSHASYNEQFF	TGTGCCAGCAGCCATGCCTCGTACAATGAGCAGTTCTTC
NA	TRBJ1-5	14	TRBV5-1	many	CASSLGDDWGPQHF	TGCGCCAGCAGCCTGGGAGACGATTGGGGGCCCCAGCATTTT
TRBD1	TRBJ2-4	15	TRBV5-1	few	CASSRDRGQQNIQYF	TGCGCCAGCAGCCGGGACAGGGGGCAACAAAACATTCAGTACTTC
NA	TRBJ1-1	15	TRBV6-1	NA	CASSPSATGHTEAFF	TGTGCCAGCAGTCCCAGCGCTACAGGGCACACTGAAGCTTTCTTT
TRBD1	TRBJ1-6	15	TRBV15	many	CATSRDRDRDSPLHF	TGTGCCACCAGCAGAGATCGCGACAGGGACTCACCCCTCCACTTT
NA	TRBJ2-2	15	TRBV7-2	NA	CASSLRSWNTGELFF	TGTGCCAGCAGCTTACGTTCGTGGAACACCGGGGAGCTGTTTTTT
NA	TRBJ2-7	13	TRBV6-1	few	CASTGTDAYEQYF	TGTGCCAGCACTGGGACCGATGCCTACGAGCAGTACTTC
NA	TRBJ2-1	14	TRBV12-3/TRBV12-4	many	CANLQTASYNEQFF	TGTGCCAACCTGCAGACAGCCTCCTACAATGAGCAGTTCTTC
NA	TRBJ1-6	18	TRBV7-2	few	CASSLDTLRAGYNSPLHF	TGTGCCAGCAGCTTAGATACCCTGCGGGCGGGCTATAATTCACCCCTCCACTTT
NA	TRBJ2-3	15	TRBV7-3	NA	CASSRRGGPTDTQYF	TGTGCCAGCAGCCGCAGGGGGGGTCCCACAGATACGCAGTATTTT
TRBD2	TRBJ2-7	15	TRBV7-2	NA	CASSLVTSGRHEQYF	TGTGCCAGCAGCTTAGTGACTAGCGGGAGACACGAGCAGTACTTC
NA	TRBJ2-5	14	TRBV10-3	few	CAISEQLPSETQYF	TGTGCCATCAGTGAGCAACTCCCCTCGGAGACCCAGTACTTC